These 31 T cell receptor beta chains were sequenced from one sample in a study of Tregs in tolerant kidney transplant recipients. Related graft donors supplied nonmyeloablative bone marrow transplants, and mixed chimerism was transient. Profiled with immunoSEQ multiplex PCR; TCRdb holds only in-frame clones, not every one. The sample records tens of thousands of clones, more than 75% being singletons. This specimen was CD4+ T cells from blood (PBMCs), taken 6 months after the transplant. These TCRs come from a human patient who received a combined kidney and bone marrow transplant. A share of the T cells may be of graft donor origin.

This clone was recorded a few times. V gene TRBV29-1 combines with J gene TRBJ2-7; 7 bases agree with TRBD1. This CDR3 spans 13 amino acids. Germline CDR1 and CDR2: SQVTM and ANQGSEA. The V segment lost 6 bases and the J segment 4 bases; nucleotides outside the gene matches: 9. The CDR3 nucleotides read TGCAGCGTCGCTGACAGGGTAGGGTACGAGCAGTACTTC. Amino acids: CSVADRVGYEQYF.

The rearrangement uses TRBV5-6 and TRBJ2-7, with a tentative D call TRBD1 (5 bases). Germline V lookup: CDR1 SGHDT, CDR2 YYEEEE. The CDR3 is 18 residues long. The V gene lost 1 base and the J gene lost 1 base, with 21 bases spanning the gap. The CDR3 spells CASSLTWADTAESYEQYF. The CDR3 DNA is TGTGCCAGCAGCTTGACCTGGGCGGACACGGCCGAATCCTACGAGCAGTACTTC.

This clone appeared once. The chain links TRBV7-2 to TRBJ2-5; 11 nucleotides align to TRBD2. The closer fit of TRBJ2-7 to the DNA end suggests the J call may be wrong. Germline CDR1 reads SGHTA; CDR2 reads FQGNSA. The CDR3 is made up of 15 amino acids. The CDR3 region has the DNA TGTGCCAGCAGCATGACTAGCGGGACCACCCTCGAGCAGTACTTC. Its translation is CASSMTSGTTLEQYF.

In its sample, this clone was seen a few times. This chain links TRBV6-4 with TRBJ2-1; no clear D. Germline loops: CDR1 MRHNA, CDR2 SNTAGT. The CDR3 is 13 amino acids. Trimming took 4 bases from V and 0 from J, leaving 4 bases between them. The CDR3 bases are TGTGCCAGCAGTGCGGGCTCCTACAATGAGCAGTTCTTC. It translates to CASSAGSYNEQFF.

This clone was picked up a small number of times. This rearrangement joins TRBV5-1 to TRBJ1-4; 11 nucleotides align to TRBD1. CDR3 length: 14 amino acids. In germline, CDR1 is SGHRS, CDR2 YFSETQ. V shed 4 bases, J shed 5 bases, and the junction held 1 base outside the gene matches. CDR3 coding DNA: TGCGCCAGCAGCAGGGACAGGGGGAATGAAAAACTGTTTTTT. Translation gives CASSRDRGNEKLFF.

This clone was seen a handful of times. Other DNA sequences from this sample encode an identical CDR3 as well. V and J are TRBV10-3 and TRBJ1-6, with TRBD1 matching over 9 bases. The junction had 7 bases not matched to a gene; V was cut back by 6 bases and J by 7 bases. Germline V gives CDR1 ENHRY, CDR2 SYGVKD. The CDR3 loop spans 15 amino acids. The CDR3 protein is CAIRGQGEGNSPLHF. The CDR3 bases are TGTGCCATCAGGGGACAGGGAGAGGGGAATTCACCCCTCCACTTT.

The V call is TRBV7-3, the J call TRBJ2-7, with a weak D call TRBD2 (6 bases). Germline loops: CDR1 SGHTA, CDR2 FQGTGA. The CDR3 loop spans 15 amino acids. Trimming took 4 bases from V and 7 from J, leaving 20 bases between them. In DNA form, the CDR3 reads TGTGCCAGCAGCTCTCGGCGGGGCGGGGAAGGTGAGCAGTACTTC. Amino acids: CASSSRRGGEGEQYF.

This clone showed up just once. The chain carries TRBV7-9 and TRBJ1-2; maybe TRBD1 (6 bases). CDR3 length: 11 amino acids. Trimming took 7 bases from V and 8 from J, leaving 11 bases between them. CDR1 and CDR2 from the germline V gene are SEHNR and FQNEAQ (reference sequence). CDR3 nucleotides: TGTGCCAGCACAAGACAGGCGGGCTACACCTTC. The encoded protein is CASTRQAGYTF.

V gene TRBV4-1 combines with J gene TRBJ1-2; tentatively, D is TRBD1 (6 bases). The CDR3 consists of 14 residues. Between the trimmed V and J ends, which lost 0 bases and 5 bases, there was a span of 10 bases. Germline-derived CDR1 and CDR2 are MGHRA and YSYEKL. In DNA, the CDR3 is TGCGCCAGCAGCCAAGATAGAACAGGGTATGGCTACACCTTC. Translating gives CASSQDRTGYGYTF.

The chain is built from TRBV7-9 and TRBJ2-1; TRBD1 agrees at 9 bases. The CDR3 sequence is 19 residues long. CDR1 is SEHNR and CDR2 is FQNEAQ in the germline V gene (reference sequence). Losses at the gene ends were 1 base for V and 10 bases for J; bases not matched to a gene: 20. The CDR3 loop reads CASSLVRLNRGPLSVEQFF. CDR3 DNA: TGTGCCAGCAGCTTAGTTCGGTTAAACAGGGGGCCCCTTTCAGTCGAGCAGTTCTTC.

This rearrangement joins TRBV27 to TRBJ2-5; D may be TRBD1 (6 bases). The J call is in doubt because the DNA end fits TRBJ2-7 better. This CDR3 region has 16 residues. Germline CDR1 is MNHEY and CDR2 is SMNVEV (reference sequence). CDR3 DNA sequence: TGTGCCAGCAGTCTTAAAGGGACATTCAAGACCTACGAGCAGTACTTC. Protein sequence: CASSLKGTFKTYEQYF.

The chain is built from TRBV6-6 and TRBJ2-3; D perhaps matches TRBD2 (7 bases). This CDR3 is built from 14 residues. Germline CDR1 reads MNHNY; CDR2 reads SVGAGI (reference sequence). Between the trimmed V and J ends, which lost 6 bases and 3 bases, there was a span of 13 bases. The CDR3 bases are TGTGCCAGCAGAAGGGGAGGGGGAACAGATACGCAGTATTTT. Protein sequence: CASRRGGGTDTQYF.

This clone was recorded once. The V gene is TRBV7-2, the J gene TRBJ1-1; D possibly corresponds to TRBD1 (5 bases). This CDR3 comprises 15 residues. Germline CDR1 SGHTA, CDR2 FQGNSA. The V and J ends lost 2 bases and 0 bases respectively, with 10 bases between them. In DNA form, the CDR3 reads TGTGCCAGCAGCTTATTAGGGGAAATGAACACTGAAGCTTTCTTT. It codes for CASSLLGEMNTEAFF. Using reference TRBV7-2 and TRBJ1-1 for the parts outside the CDR3, the full variable domain is GAGVSQSPSNKVTEKGKDVELRCDPISGHTALYWYRQSLGQGLEFLIYFQGNSAPDKSGLPSDRFSAERTGGSVSTLTIQRTQQEDSAVYLCASSLLGEMNTEAFFGQGTRLTVV.

This chain uses TRBV6-4 with TRBJ2-5; TRBD2 matches 7 bases. The closer fit of TRBJ2-7 to the DNA end suggests the J call may be wrong. The CDR3 extends over 19 amino acids. CDR1 and CDR2 from the germline V gene are MRHNA and SNTAGT. CDR3 nucleotide sequence: TGTGCCAGCAGTGACCTGCCTTACCCTCGTGGACTAGTTTATCACGAGCAGTACTTC. The encoded protein is CASSDLPYPRGLVYHEQYF.

This chain links TRBV5-6 with TRBJ2-1; TRBD2 might be the D (5 bases). V gave up 0 bases and J gave up 9 bases, with 7 bases separating them. The length of the CDR3 is 12 residues. Germline V gene sequence: CDR1 SGHDT, CDR2 YYEEEE. The CDR3 DNA reads TGTGCCAGCAGCTTGGCCGCGGGTGAGCAGTTCTTC. Residues: CASSLAAGEQFF. The whole variable domain, remainder taken from reference TRBV5-6 and TRBJ2-1, is DAGVTQSPTHLIKTRGQQVTLRCSPKSGHDTVSWYQQALGQGPQFIFQYYEEEERQRGNFPDRFSGHQFPNYSSELNVNALLLGDSALYLCASSLAAGEQFFGPGTRLTVL.

This sequence joins TRBV5-1 and TRBJ2-1; 9 bases match TRBD2. This CDR3 spans 15 amino acids. V shed 0 bases and J 9 bases; nucleotides not matched to a gene: 7. The V gene's germline CDR1 is SGHRS and CDR2 YFSETQ. CDR3 DNA sequence: TGCGCCAGCAGCTTGGAGCTAGCGGGAATGAGTGAGCAGTTCTTC. It specifies CASSLELAGMSEQFF.

By frequency in the sample, this clone is medium-sized. The V gene is TRBV2, the J gene TRBJ1-4, with 7 bases identical to TRBD1. J lost 5 bases, V lost 7 bases, and 4 bases had no gene match. Germline CDR1 reads SNHLY; CDR2 reads FYNNEI. The CDR3 contains 13 residues. For the CDR3, the DNA is TGTGCCAGCAAAGGACAGGAGAATGAAAAACTGTTTTTT. Protein product: CASKGQENEKLFF. Based on the CDR3 plus reference TRBV2 and TRBJ1-4, the full variable domain is EPEVTQTPSHQVTQMGQEVILRCVPISNHLYFYWYRQILGQKVEFLVSFYNNEISEKSEIFDDQFSVERPDGSNFTLKIRSTKLEDSAMYFCASKGQENEKLFFGSGTQLSVL.

On this clone: Mismatch with germline at one junction end may stem from a read error. At the DNA level, this CDR3 is encoded by other sequences in the same sample as well. The chain recombines TRBV11-2 with TRBJ1-6, with D hard to call. The CDR3 totals 16 residues. Germline V gene lookup returns CDR1 SGHAT and CDR2 FQNNGV. The CDR3 region has the DNA TGTGCCAGCAGCTCGATCCGGGTACTGGGTAATTCCCCCCTCCACTTT. It specifies CASSSIRVLGNSPLHF.

V gene TRBV4-3 combines with J gene TRBJ1-2, with D uncertain. This CDR3 comprises 13 residues. Germline V lookup: CDR1 LGHNA, CDR2 YSLEER. V lost 1 base and J 4 bases, leaving 7 bases between the germline ends. The CDR3 region is CASSQGQVYGYTF. The CDR3, as DNA: TGCGCCAGCAGCCAAGGTCAGGTCTATGGCTACACCTTC.

The chain links TRBV7-9 to TRBJ2-3; the match to TRBD1 covers 8 bases. The CDR3 is 15 residues long. Per the germline V gene, CDR1 is SEHNR and CDR2 is FQNEAQ (reference sequence). Germline trimming cut 5 bases from V and 1 base from J; bases unmatched to any gene: 5. CDR3 sequence: CASSLGQGGTDTQYF. In DNA form, the CDR3 reads TGTGCCAGCAGCCTAGGACAGGGTGGCACAGATACGCAGTATTTT.

The V gene is TRBV4-2, the J gene TRBJ1-5, with TRBD1 matching over 9 bases. This CDR3 is built from 13 residues. V shed 6 bases, J shed 6 bases, and the junction held 3 bases outside the gene matches. From germline, CDR1 is LGHNA and CDR2 YNFKEQ. CDR3 in amino acids: CASRPDRGQPQHF. CDR3 nucleotide sequence: TGTGCCAGCAGGCCGGACAGGGGTCAGCCCCAGCATTTT.

The chain recombines TRBV5-4 with TRBJ2-1, with D perhaps matching TRBD2 (5 bases). This CDR3 is 14 amino acids long. Germline CDR1 is SGHNT and CDR2 is YYREEE (reference sequence). Trimming stripped 4 bases from V and 10 bases from J, with 18 bases between. The CDR3 reads CASSPSLAVKEQFF. CDR3 coding DNA: TGTGCCAGCAGCCCAAGCCTAGCAGTCAAAGAGCAGTTCTTC.

The chain recombines TRBV7-9 with TRBJ1-3, with 7 bases lining up with TRBD1. This CDR3 comprises 16 residues. Unmatched junction bases numbered 10, after V lost 5 bases and J lost 3 bases. Germline loops: CDR1 SEHNR, CDR2 FQNEAQ (reference sequence). The CDR3 bases are TGTGCCAGCAGCCCGCGACAGGGCTTCGGTGGAAACACCATATATTTT. Translating gives CASSPRQGFGGNTIYF.

J is TRBJ1-4 and V is TRBV21-1; TRBD1, the D gene given by the table, was not confirmed from the DNA. TRBV21-1 is a documented pseudogene. This CDR3 contains 15 residues. The CDR3 nucleotides read TGTGCCAGCAGCGGCCGAGACAGGGGGAATGAAAAACTGTTTTTT. This codes for CASSGRDRGNEKLFF.

This chain uses TRBV4-2 with TRBJ2-1, with 12 bases fitting TRBD2. This CDR3 region has 18 residues. V shed 3 bases and J 4 bases; nucleotides not matched to a gene: 10. The germline CDR1 and CDR2 sequences are LGHNA and YNFKEQ. The CDR3 sequence is CASSQPTSGSGGYNEQFF. The CDR3 DNA reads as TGTGCCAGCAGCCAGCCGACTAGCGGGAGCGGGGGTTACAATGAGCAGTTCTTC.

V usage is TRBV6-1 and J usage is TRBJ2-5; D is possibly TRBD1 (6 bases). V lost 6 bases to trimming and J lost 2 bases, with 13 bases between them. This CDR3 spans 14 amino acids. Germline V lookup: CDR1 MNHNS, CDR2 SASEGT. In nucleotides, the CDR3 is TGTGCCAGCAGCCGAACAGGGTATCAAGAGACCCAGTACTTC. It translates to CASSRTGYQETQYF.

This clone was recorded only once. The chain has TRBV15 and TRBJ2-2, with TRBD1 identical over 7 bases. Losses at the gene ends were 6 bases for V and 3 bases for J; bases not matched to a gene: 7. CDR1 and CDR2 from the germline V gene are LNHNV and YYDKDF (reference sequence). The CDR3 runs to 15 residues. In DNA form, the CDR3 reads TGTGCCACCAGACCCGACAGGGAAGACACCGGGGAGCTGTTTTTT. It specifies CATRPDREDTGELFF. The whole variable domain, filled in from reference TRBV15 and TRBJ2-2, reads DAMVIQNPRYQVTQFGKPVTLSCSQTLNHNVMYWYQQKSSQAPKLLFHYYDKDFNNEADTPDNFQSRRPNTSFCFLDIRSPGLGDTAMYLCATRPDREDTGELFFGEGSRLTVL.

The chain is built from TRBV12-5 and TRBJ2-1, with TRBD2 matching 9 bases. V lost 5 bases to trimming and J lost 0 bases; unmatched junction nucleotides: 14. CDR3 length: 19 residues. Germline V gene sequence: CDR1 LGHNT, CDR2 FRNRAP. CDR3 sequence reads: CASGPRLAEHLSSYNEQFF. In DNA form, the CDR3 reads TGTGCTAGTGGTCCACGACTAGCGGAACATTTGAGCTCCTACAATGAGCAGTTCTTC.

V usage is TRBV7-2 and J usage is TRBJ1-4, with 9 bases fitting TRBD1. Per the germline V gene, CDR1 is SGHTA and CDR2 is FQGNSA. Trimming removed 5 bases from V and 6 bases from J; junction bases left unmatched: 4. CDR3 length: 14 residues. The CDR3 sequence: CASSLQGADEKLFF. CDR3 nucleotide sequence: TGTGCCAGCAGCCTACAGGGGGCTGATGAAAAACTGTTTTTT.

This clone was seen just once. The chain is built from TRBV25-1 and TRBJ1-2; tentative D call: TRBD1 (6 bases). The V gene's germline CDR1 is MGHDK and CDR2 SYGVNS. V gave up 3 bases and J gave up 8 bases, with 16 bases separating them. This CDR3 has 14 amino acids. The CDR3 sequence is CASSEYRAKGGYTF. DNA of the CDR3: TGTGCCAGCAGTGAGTACAGGGCTAAGGGAGGCTACACCTTC.

The chain links TRBV7-9 to TRBJ1-2; 8 nucleotides align to TRBD1. Germline CDR1 reads SEHNR; CDR2 reads FQNEAQ (reference sequence). V lost 0 bases to trimming and J lost 2 bases; unmatched junction nucleotides: 5. The CDR3 is made up of 16 amino acids. CDR3: CASSLARQGLNYGYTF. CDR3 nucleotides: TGTGCCAGCAGCTTAGCGCGACAGGGGCTGAACTATGGCTACACCTTC.